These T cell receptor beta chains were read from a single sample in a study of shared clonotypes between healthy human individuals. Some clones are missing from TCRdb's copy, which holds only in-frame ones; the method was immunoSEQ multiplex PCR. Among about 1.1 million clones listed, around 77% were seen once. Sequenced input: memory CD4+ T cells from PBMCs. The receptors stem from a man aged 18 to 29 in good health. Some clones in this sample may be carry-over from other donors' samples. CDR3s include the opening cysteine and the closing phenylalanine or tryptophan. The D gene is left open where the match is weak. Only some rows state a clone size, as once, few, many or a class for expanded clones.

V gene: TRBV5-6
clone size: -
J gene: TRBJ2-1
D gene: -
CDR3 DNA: TGTGCCAGCAGCTTGGCCGTGGGGTCCAAGAGTGAGCAGTTCTTC
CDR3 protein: CASSLAVGSKSEQFF

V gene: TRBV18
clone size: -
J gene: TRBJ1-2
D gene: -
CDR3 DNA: TGTGCCAGCTCACCACCGGGTCCTACTTCCTATGGCTACACCTTC
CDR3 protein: CASSPPGPTSYGYTF

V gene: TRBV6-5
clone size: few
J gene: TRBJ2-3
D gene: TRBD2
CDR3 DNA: TGTGCCAGCAGCCGGGGGGAGGGGACAGATACGCAGTATTTT
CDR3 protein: CASSRGEGTDTQYF

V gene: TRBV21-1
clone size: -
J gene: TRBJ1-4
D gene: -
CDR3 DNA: TGTGCCAGCTCGGAGGGGGGAACTAATGAAAAACTGTTTTTT
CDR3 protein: CASSEGGTNEKLFF

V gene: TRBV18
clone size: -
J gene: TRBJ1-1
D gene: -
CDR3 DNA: TGTGCCAGCTCCCCGATGGGGGCTCCCTCTGAAGCTTTCTTT
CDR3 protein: CASSPMGAPSEAFF

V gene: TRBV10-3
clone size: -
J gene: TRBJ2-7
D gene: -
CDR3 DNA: TGTGCCATCAGTGATAATTACGAGCAGTACTTC
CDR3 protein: CAISDNYEQYF

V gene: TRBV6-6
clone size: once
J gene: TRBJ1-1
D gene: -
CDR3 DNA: TGTGCCAGCAGTGAGACAGATTTTATGAACACTGAAGCTTTCTTT
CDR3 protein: CASSETDFMNTEAFF

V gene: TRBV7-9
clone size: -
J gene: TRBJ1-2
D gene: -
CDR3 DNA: TGTGCCAGCAGCTTATACGGGAGGGAAAGGTTTGGCTACACCTTC
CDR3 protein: CASSLYGRERFGYTF

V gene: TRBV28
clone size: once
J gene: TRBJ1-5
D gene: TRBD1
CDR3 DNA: TGTGCCAGCAGGCTCCCCGACAGGGTGCAGCCCCAGCATTTT
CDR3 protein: CASRLPDRVQPQHF

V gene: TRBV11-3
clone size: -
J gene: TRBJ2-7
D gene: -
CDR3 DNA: TGTGCCAGCAGCTTAGAGGACAGCTACGAGCAGTACTTC
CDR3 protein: CASSLEDSYEQYF

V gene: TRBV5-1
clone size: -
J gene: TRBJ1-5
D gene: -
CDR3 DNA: TGCGCCAGCAGCTTACTAGGGCCACCGGATCAGCCCCAGCATTTT
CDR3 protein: CASSLLGPPDQPQHF

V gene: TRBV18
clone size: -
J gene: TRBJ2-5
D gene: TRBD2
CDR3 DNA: TGTGCCAGCTCGACCATAGCGGGAAGGCAAGAGACCCAGTACTTC
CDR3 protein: CASSTIAGRQETQYF

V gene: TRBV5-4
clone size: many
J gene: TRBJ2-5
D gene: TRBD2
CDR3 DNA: TGTGCCAGCAGCCGACAGACTAGCGGAGCGGGGGAGACCCAGTACTTC
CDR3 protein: CASSRQTSGAGETQYF

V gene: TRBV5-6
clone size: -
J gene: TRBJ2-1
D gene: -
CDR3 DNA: TGTGCCAGCAGCTTGTATGGCAGGGCAGGCTACAATGAGCAGTTCTTC
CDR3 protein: CASSLYGRAGYNEQFF

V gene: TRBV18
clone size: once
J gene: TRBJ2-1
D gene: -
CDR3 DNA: TGTGCCAGCTCACCACCCAGCGCGGGACTCCATTACAATGAGCAGTTCTTC
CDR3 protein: CASSPPSAGLHYNEQFF

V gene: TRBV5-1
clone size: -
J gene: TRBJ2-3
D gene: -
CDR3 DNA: TGCGCCAGCCGACGGGAGTTAACAGATACGCAGTATTTT
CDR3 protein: CASRRELTDTQYF

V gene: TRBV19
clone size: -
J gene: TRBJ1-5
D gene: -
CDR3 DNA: TGTGCCAGTAGTATTTCCCCGCTCGGGGCCCCCCATCAGCCCCAGCATTTT
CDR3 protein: CASSISPLGAPHQPQHF

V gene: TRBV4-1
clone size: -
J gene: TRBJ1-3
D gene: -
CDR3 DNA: TGCGCCAGCAGCCAAGAAGGGCAAAAGGGAAACACCATATATTTT
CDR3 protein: CASSQEGQKGNTIYF

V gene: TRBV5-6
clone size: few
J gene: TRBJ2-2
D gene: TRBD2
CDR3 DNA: TGTGCCAGCAGCCCGGAAGGGACTAGCGGCAACACCGGGGAGCTGTTTTTT
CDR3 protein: CASSPEGTSGNTGELFF

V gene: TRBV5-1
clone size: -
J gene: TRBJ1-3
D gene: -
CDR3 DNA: TGCGCCAGCAGCTTGATGGGGGCCAGCTCTGGAAACACCATATATTTT
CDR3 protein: CASSLMGASSGNTIYF

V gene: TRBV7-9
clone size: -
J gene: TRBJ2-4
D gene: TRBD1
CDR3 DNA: TGTGCCAGCAGCCTTACGGGACAGGGGGTGACTTACTTC
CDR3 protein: CASSLTGQGVTYF

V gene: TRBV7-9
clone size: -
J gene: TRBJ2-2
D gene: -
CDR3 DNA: TGTGCCAGCAGCACTTACAGGGGACTAGACCACCGGGGCGGGGAGCTGTTTTTT
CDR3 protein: CASSTYRGLDHRGGELFF

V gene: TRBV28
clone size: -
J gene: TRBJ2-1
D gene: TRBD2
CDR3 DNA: TGTGCCAGCAGTTTGTCACTAGCGGGAGTAGGACGGGAGTTCTTC
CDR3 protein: CASSLSLAGVGREFF

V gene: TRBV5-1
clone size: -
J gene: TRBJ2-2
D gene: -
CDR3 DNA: TGCGCCAGCAGCTCCACCCTACCAGAATTGAACACCGGGGAGCTGTTTTTT
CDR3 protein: CASSSTLPELNTGELFF

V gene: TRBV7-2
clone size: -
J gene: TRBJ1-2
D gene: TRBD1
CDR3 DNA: TGTGCCAGCAGCTTAGGGACAGGGGGCGGCTATGGCTACACCTTC
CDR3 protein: CASSLGTGGGYGYTF

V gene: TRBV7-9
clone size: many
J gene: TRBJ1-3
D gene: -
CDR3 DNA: TGTGCCAGCAGCTTAGGAGGGCCCGGAAACACCATATATTTT
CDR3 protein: CASSLGGPGNTIYF

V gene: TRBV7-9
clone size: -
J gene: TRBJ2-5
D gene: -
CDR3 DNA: TGTGCCAGCAGCCCCAGTTTGGGGGGCGCGGGACAAGAGACCCAGTACTTC
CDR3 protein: CASSPSLGGAGQETQYF

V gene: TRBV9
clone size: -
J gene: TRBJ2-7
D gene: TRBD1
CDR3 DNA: TGTGCCAGCAGCGGAGGACAGGGGGCCTCCTACGAGCAGTACTTC
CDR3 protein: CASSGGQGASYEQYF

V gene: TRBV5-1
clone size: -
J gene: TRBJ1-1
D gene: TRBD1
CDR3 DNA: TGCGCCAGCAGCCAAACAGACAGGGCTGAAGCTTTCTTT
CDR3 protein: CASSQTDRAEAFF

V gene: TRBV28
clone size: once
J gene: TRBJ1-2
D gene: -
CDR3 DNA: TGTGCCAGCAGATTGTCGCCGGGGGGCTATGGCTACACCTTC
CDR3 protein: CASRLSPGGYGYTF

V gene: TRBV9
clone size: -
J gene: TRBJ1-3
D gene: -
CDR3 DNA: TGTGCCAGCAGCTTAGGGAGGATCTCTGGAAACACCATATATTTT
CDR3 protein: CASSLGRISGNTIYF

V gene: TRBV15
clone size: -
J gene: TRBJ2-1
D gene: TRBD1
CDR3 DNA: TGTGCCACACGGACAGGGGGCGGGCTTTACAATGAGCAGTTCTTC
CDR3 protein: CATRTGGGLYNEQFF

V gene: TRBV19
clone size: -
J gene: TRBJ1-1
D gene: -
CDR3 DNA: TGTGCCAGTAGTATAGAGAGGGCCCGACAGAGATACACTGAAGCTTTCTTT
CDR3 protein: CASSIERARQRYTEAFF

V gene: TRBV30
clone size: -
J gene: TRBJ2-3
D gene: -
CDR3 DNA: TGTGCCTGGAGTGTACTGGGGGGAAGCACAGATACGCAGTATTTT
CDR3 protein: CAWSVLGGSTDTQYF

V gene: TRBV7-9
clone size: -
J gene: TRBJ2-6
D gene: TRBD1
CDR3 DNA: TGTGCCAGCAGCTTATGGGGGACAGGGACCTCTGGGGCCAACGTCCTGACTTTC
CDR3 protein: CASSLWGTGTSGANVLTF

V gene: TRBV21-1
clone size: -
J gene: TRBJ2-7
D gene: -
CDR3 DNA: TGTGCCAGCAGCAAGGACCGGTCCGAGCAGTACTTC
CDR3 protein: CASSKDRSEQYF

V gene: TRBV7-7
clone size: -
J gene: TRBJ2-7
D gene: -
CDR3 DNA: TGTGCCAGCAGCGCTAAGGGCCTCAGAGGCGAGCAGTACTTC
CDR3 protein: CASSAKGLRGEQYF

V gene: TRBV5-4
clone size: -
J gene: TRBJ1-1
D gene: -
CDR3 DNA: TGTGCCAGCAGCCATTTAACTAATCCGGGTGAAGCTTTCTTT
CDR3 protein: CASSHLTNPGEAFF

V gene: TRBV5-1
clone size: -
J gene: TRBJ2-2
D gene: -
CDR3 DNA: TGCGCCAGCAGCTTTAACCCTAGACCGACCGGGGAGCTGTTTTTT
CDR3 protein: CASSFNPRPTGELFF

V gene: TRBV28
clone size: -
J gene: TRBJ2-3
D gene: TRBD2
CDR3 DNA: TGTGCCAGCAGCTCGGGCGGCGGCTTAGCGAGCGGGATGGCAGATACGCAGTATTTT
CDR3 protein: CASSSGGGLASGMADTQYF

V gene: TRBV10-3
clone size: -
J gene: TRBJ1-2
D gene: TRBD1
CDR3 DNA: TGTGCCATCAGTGAGTCCATGACAGGGAGTCCGGGCTATGGCTACACCTTC
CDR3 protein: CAISESMTGSPGYGYTF

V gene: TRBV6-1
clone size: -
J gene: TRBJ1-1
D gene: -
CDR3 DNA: TGTGCCAGCAGTGGGTGGGCGGGCGACACTGAAGCTTTCTTT
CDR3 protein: CASSGWAGDTEAFF

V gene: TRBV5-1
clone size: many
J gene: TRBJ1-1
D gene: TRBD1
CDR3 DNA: TGCGCCAGCAGCTGGATGGACAGGGCCGCCGAAGCTTTCTTT
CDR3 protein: CASSWMDRAAEAFF

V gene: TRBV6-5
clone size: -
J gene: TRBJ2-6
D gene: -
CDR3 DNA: TGTGCCAGCAGCTCCTCCTCCGGGGCCAACGTCCTGACTTTC
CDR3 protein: CASSSSSGANVLTF

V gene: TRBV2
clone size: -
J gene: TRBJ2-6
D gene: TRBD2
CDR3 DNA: TGTGCCAGCAGAAGGATACTAGCGTATGGCTCTGGGGCCAACGTCCTGACTTTC
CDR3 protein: CASRRILAYGSGANVLTF

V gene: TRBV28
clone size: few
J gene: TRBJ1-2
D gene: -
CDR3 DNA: TGTGCCAGCAGTCCCTCATCGCGGGGGAACTATGGCTACACCTTC
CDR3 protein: CASSPSSRGNYGYTF

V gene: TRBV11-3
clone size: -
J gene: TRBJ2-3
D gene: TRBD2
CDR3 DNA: TGTGCCAGCAGCACCGGACTAGCAACAGATACGCAGTATTTT
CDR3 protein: CASSTGLATDTQYF

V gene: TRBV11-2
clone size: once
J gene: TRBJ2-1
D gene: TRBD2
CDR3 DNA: TGTGCCAGCAGCCTGCGGGGGGGACCCTACAATGAGCAGTTCTTC
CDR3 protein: CASSLRGGPYNEQFF

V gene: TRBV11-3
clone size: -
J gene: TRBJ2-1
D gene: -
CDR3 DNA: TGTGCCAGCAGCGTTGGATTGATGGAGTACAATGAGCAGTTCTTC
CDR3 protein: CASSVGLMEYNEQFF

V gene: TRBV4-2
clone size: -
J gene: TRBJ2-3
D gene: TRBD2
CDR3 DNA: TGTGCCAGCAGCCAAGATCTCGGGGTAGCGGGAGTTGCAGATACGCAGTATTTT
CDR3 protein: CASSQDLGVAGVADTQYF

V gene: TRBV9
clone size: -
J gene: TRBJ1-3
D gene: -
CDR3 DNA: TGTGCCAGCAGCCCCACCCGACCTCGAAACACCATATATTTT
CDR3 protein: CASSPTRPRNTIYF

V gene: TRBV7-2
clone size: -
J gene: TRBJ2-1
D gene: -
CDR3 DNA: TGTGCCAGCAGCCGAAACAATGAGCAGTTCTTC
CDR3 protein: CASSRNNEQFF

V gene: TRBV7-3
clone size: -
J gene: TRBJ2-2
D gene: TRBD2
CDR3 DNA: TGTGCCAGCAGCCAGCTAGCGGGAGGTACAAGGCGGGAGCTGTTTTTT
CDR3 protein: CASSQLAGGTRRELFF

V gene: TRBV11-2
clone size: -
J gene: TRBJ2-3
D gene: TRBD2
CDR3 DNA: TGTGCCAGCAGCTATCTGGCGGGAGTGGGAGATACGCAGTATTTT
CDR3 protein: CASSYLAGVGDTQYF